What follows are 5 T cell receptor beta chains derived from one specimen sequenced in a study of CD8 T cells in ankylosing spondylitis. TCRdb processed the 5' RACE reads anew with MiXCR; each CDR3 protein has one entry. The sample has over 700,000 distinct CDR3 sequences; roughly 19% are singletons. Study-wide points: Characteristic of ankylosing spondylitis blood, it appeared, was a TCR beta motif comprising roughly 8 highly homologous variants.

These receptors' antigens are unknown. Sample: blood, either unsorted or a sorted T cell fraction (not recorded which). The receptors were sampled from a male donor with ankylosing spondylitis.

This clonotype was found many times. V gene TRBV12-5 combines with J gene TRBJ1-1, with TRBD1 matching over 7 bases. From germline, CDR1 is LGHNT and CDR2 FRNRAP. The CDR3 is 16 amino acids. Unmatched junction bases numbered 6, after V lost 2 bases and J lost 0 bases. The DNA for the CDR3 is TGTGCTAGTGGTTTGACTCGACAGGGTATGAACACTGAAGCTTTCTTT. This translates into CASGLTRQGMNTEAFF.

The chain is built from TRBV28 and TRBJ2-7, with 7 bases identical to TRBD1. The CDR3 is 13 amino acids. Germline-derived CDR1 and CDR2 are MDHEN and SYDVKM. V gave up 5 bases and J gave up 4 bases; unmatched junction bases: 5. CDR3 in amino acids: CASSHRGGYEQYF. CDR3 nucleotides: TGTGCCAGCAGTCACAGGGGTGGATACGAGCAGTACTTC.

The table lists this clonotype with a few counts. The chain uses TRBV2 and TRBJ1-5; weak D call: TRBD1 (6 bases). Between the trimmed V and J ends, which lost 5 bases and 2 bases, there was a span of 16 bases. Germline values: CDR1 SNHLY, CDR2 FYNNEI. There are 16 residues in the CDR3. The CDR3 loop reads CASSLGGELRNQPQHF. The DNA for the CDR3 is TGTGCCAGCAGTTTGGGGGGCGAACTCCGCAATCAGCCCCAGCATTTT.

This clonotype came up a few times. V and J are TRBV7-2 and TRBJ2-5; 10 positions agree with TRBD1. The length of the CDR3 is 16 residues. Germline V gene data show CDR1 as SGHTA and CDR2 as FQGNSA. The V gene end was trimmed by 4 bases and the J gene end by 5 bases; junction bases not matched to a gene: 10. The CDR3 here is CASSSGQGVALETQYF. The DNA for the CDR3 is TGTGCCAGCAGCTCCGGACAGGGGGTAGCTTTGGAGACCCAGTACTTC.

This sequence joins TRBV12-3 or TRBV12-4 and TRBJ2-1; D is ambiguous. The CDR3 length is 11 residues. Trimming stripped 7 bases from V and 9 bases from J, with 10 bases between. The DNA of the CDR3 is TGTGCCAGCATCATCCACGGTGAGCAGTTCTTC. Its translation: CASIIHGEQFF.